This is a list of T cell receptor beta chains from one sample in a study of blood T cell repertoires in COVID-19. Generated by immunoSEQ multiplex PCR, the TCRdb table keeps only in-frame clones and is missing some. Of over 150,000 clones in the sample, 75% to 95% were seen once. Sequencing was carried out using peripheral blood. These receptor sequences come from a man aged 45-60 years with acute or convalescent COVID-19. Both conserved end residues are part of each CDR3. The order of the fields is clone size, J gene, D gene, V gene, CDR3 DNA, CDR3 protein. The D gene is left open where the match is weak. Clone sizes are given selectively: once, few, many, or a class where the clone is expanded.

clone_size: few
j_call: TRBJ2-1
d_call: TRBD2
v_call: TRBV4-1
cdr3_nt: TGCGCCAGCAGTCCCGTTGTGGCGGGAGTGAGCTACAATGAGCAGTTCTTC
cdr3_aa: CASSPVVAGVSYNEQFF

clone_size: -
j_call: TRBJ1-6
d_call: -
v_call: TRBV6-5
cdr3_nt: TGTGCCAGCAGTTACGAGGACCGAGGGACACCCCTCCACTTT
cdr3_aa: CASSYEDRGTPLHF

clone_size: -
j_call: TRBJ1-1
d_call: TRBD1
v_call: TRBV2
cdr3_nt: TGTGCCAGCAGTATACAGGGGGCTGAAGCTTTCTTT
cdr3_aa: CASSIQGAEAFF

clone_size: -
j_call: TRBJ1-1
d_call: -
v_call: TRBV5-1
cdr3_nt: TGCGCCAGCAGCGTCGACGGCAGTGGGAGAACTGAAGCTTTCTTT
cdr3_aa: CASSVDGSGRTEAFF

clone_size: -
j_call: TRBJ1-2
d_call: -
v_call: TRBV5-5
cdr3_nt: TGTGCCAGCAGCTCCCCCCCGGGGAGGGGAGCTAACTATGGCTACACCTTC
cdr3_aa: CASSSPPGRGANYGYTF

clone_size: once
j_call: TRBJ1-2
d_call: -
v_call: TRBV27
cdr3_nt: TGTGCCAGCAGTTTATCTTATTCGGGGGGCTATGGCTACACCTTC
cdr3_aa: CASSLSYSGGYGYTF

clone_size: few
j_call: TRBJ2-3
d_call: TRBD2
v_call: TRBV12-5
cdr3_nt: TGTGCTAGTGGCCCCGGGGGGGCCTACGATACGCAGTATTTT
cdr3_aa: CASGPGGAYDTQYF

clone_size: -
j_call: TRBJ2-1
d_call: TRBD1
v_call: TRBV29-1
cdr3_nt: TGCAGCGTTGAAGGTTGGACAGGGGGGATTTACAATGAGCAGTTCTTC
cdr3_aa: CSVEGWTGGIYNEQFF

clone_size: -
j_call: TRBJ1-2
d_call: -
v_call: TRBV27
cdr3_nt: TGTGCCAGCAGTTTATCTTACGGCAGGCTCCTCCTCTATGGCTACACCTTC
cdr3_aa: CASSLSYGRLLLYGYTF

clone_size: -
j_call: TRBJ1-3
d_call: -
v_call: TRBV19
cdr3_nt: TGTGCCAGTAACCCAGAAAGCTCTGGAAACACCATATATTTT
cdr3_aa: CASNPESSGNTIYF

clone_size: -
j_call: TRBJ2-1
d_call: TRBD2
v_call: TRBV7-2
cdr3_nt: TGTGCCAGCAGCACAGCGGGAGGGCCGCTGTCCTACAATGAGCAGTTCTTC
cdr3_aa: CASSTAGGPLSYNEQFF

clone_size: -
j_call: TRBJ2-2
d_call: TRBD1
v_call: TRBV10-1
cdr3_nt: TGCGCCAGCAGTCAGAGACAGGGGTTAGTTTGGACCGGGGAGCTGTTTTTT
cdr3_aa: CASSQRQGLVWTGELFF

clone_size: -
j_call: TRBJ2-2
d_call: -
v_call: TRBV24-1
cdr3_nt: TGTGCCACCAGTGATAGTCGAGGGAACACCGGGGAGCTGTTTTTT
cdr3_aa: CATSDSRGNTGELFF

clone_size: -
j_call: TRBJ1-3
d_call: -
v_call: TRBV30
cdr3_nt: TGTGCCTGGAGTGGACAACTCTCTGGAAACACCATATATTTT
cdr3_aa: CAWSGQLSGNTIYF

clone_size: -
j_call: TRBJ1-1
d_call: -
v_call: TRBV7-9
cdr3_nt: TGTGCCAGCAGCTTAATAGGGGGAGAGGACACTGAAGCTTTCTTT
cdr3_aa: CASSLIGGEDTEAFF

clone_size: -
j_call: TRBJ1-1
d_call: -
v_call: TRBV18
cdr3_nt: TGTGCCAGCTCACCTACGAGCGGGGAGGAAAGTGAAGCTTTCTTT
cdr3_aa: CASSPTSGEESEAFF

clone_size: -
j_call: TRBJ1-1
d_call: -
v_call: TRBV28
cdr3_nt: TGTGCCAGCAGCCTAAGAGGTTTATCTGAAGCTTTCTTT
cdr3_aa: CASSLRGLSEAFF

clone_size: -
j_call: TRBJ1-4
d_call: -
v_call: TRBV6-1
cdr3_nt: TGTGCCAGCAGTGAAGCCCCCGTTGTGTCGCGGGAAAAACTGTTTTTT
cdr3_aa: CASSEAPVVSREKLFF

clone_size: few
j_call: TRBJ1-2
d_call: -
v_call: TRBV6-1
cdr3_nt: TGTGCCAGCAGTGAATATCCCAACTTGAACTATGGCTACACCTTC
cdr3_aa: CASSEYPNLNYGYTF

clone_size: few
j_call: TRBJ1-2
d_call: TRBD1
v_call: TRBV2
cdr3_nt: TGTGCCAGCAGTGAATTCGGACAGGGAGCTAACTATGGCTACACCTTC
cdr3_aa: CASSEFGQGANYGYTF

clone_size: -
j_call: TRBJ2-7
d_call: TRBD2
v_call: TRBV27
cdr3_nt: TGTGCCAGCAGTTACCGAGCGGGGAGAGCCCACGAGCAGTACTTC
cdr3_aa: CASSYRAGRAHEQYF

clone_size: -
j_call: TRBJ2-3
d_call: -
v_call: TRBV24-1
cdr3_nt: TGTGCCACCAGTGACGCGGGTAGCCATACGCAGTATTTT
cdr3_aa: CATSDAGSHTQYF

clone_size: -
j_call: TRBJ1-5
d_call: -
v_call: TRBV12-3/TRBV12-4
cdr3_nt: TGTGCCAGCGGGACAAACAATCAGCCCCAGCATTTT
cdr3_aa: CASGTNNQPQHF